This TCR beta chain was documented in a study of blood T cell repertoires in COVID-19. Study-level background: Researchers got acute and convalescent COVID-19 samples from the United States, Italy and Spain. In each case, the material was cDNA or gDNA derived from T cells, B-cell-depleted T cells, or PBMCs.

The table lists this clone with a count of one. Measured with immunoSEQ multiplex PCR; TCRdb has only the in-frame clones, and not every one. The sample lists roughly 300,000 clones, roughly 90% seen once, with about 12% in the top ten. There are 13 residues in the CDR3. CDR1 is GTSNPN, CDR2 SVGIG, per germline (reference sequence). Trimming cost V 0 bases and J 8 bases, with 13 bases left between them. Seattle participants joined during active infection and were tracked over time. Sequencing was carried out using peripheral blood. The chain combines TRBV30 with TRBJ1-1; D might be TRBD1 (6 bases). The clonotype originates from a woman in her twenties or thirties with COVID-19, enrolled during active disease. CDR3 region: CAWSVLAGTEAFF. CDR3 sequence (DNA): TGTGCCTGGAGTGTATTAGCGGGGACAGAAGCTTTCTTT.